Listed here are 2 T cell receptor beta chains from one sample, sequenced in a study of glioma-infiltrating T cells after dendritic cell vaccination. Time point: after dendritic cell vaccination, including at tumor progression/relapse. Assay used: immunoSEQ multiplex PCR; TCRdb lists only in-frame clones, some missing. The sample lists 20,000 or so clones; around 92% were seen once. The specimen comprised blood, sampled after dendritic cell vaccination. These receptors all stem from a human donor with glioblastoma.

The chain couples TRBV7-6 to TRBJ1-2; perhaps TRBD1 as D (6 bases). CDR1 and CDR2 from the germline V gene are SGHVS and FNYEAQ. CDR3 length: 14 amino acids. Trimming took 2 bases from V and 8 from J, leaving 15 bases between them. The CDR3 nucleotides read TGTGCCAGCAGCTTATCTCTAAGGGGGGGAGGCTACACCTTC. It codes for CASSLSLRGGGYTF.

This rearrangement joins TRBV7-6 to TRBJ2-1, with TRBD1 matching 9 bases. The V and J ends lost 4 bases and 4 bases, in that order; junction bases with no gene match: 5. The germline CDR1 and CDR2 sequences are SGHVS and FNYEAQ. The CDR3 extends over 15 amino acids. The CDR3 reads CASSSDRGDYNEQFF. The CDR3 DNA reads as TGTGCCAGCAGCTCCGACAGGGGGGATTACAATGAGCAGTTCTTC.